One TCR beta chain is described in this entry. Its antigen remains unidentified. The sample belongs to a study of CD8+ T cells in alopecia areata. Following extraction, RNA underwent reverse transcription to cDNA, which served as the sequencing template. TCRdb's copy holds only in-frame clones and misses some; the assay was immunoSEQ multiplex PCR. The table has about 140,000 clones, 55% to 65% seen once. Study-level findings and limits: Scalp sample sequencing also detects resident alphabeta T cells of normal skin.

CD4+ and CD8+ T cells were sorted from PBMCs. With 0 bases removed from V and 5 bases from J, the gap between germline ends came to 6 bases. The germline gives CDR1 SGHRS, CDR2 YFSETQ. CDR3 length: 12 amino acids. Sequencing input: CD4+ T cells sorted from blood. The chain couples TRBV5-1 to TRBJ2-7, with D unresolved. The clonotype comes from a human donor in good health. The CDR3 DNA reads as TGCGCCAGCAGCTTGGTCTTGGACGAGCAGTACTTC. It specifies CASSLVLDEQYF.